This TCR beta chain was sequenced in a study of OX40 agonist ivuxolimab in advanced cancers. About the research overall: The dose-escalation cohort was over 65% male, with a mean age of 60 years, ranging roughly 20 to 80.

Germline loops: CDR1 SEHNR, CDR2 FQNEAQ (reference sequence). V gave up 4 bases and J gave up 4 bases; unmatched junction bases: 9. This CDR3 has 16 amino acids. This table comes from immunoSEQ multiplex PCR, and its TCRdb copy is limited to in-frame clones, with some not included. The sample has 77,000 or so clones, roughly 90% seen once. The sequence derives from an adult with an advanced solid tumor such as melanoma, head and neck, liver or kidney cancer. Sequences were derived from CD4+ or CD8+ T cells sorted from blood, sampled in a trial of the OX40 agonist ivuxolimab. V and J are TRBV7-9 and TRBJ2-1, with TRBD2 matching 8 bases. The chain's CDR3 is CASSSLYSGGYNEQFF. The CDR3 DNA reads as TGTGCCAGCAGCTCCCTGTACAGCGGGGGTTACAATGAGCAGTTCTTC.